The 16 T cell receptor beta chains listed next were all sequenced from one sample in a study of T cell repertoires in cytomegalovirus infection (dated by TCRdb to between 2017 and 2020). Reads for this sample came from an Illumina HiSeq 1500. Using fastp at Q25 and MiXCR, TCRdb reprocessed the public reads and kept productive beta chains. Entries that share a CDR3 protein sequence are merged under the most common genes and DNA. Here the sample has 150,000 to 200,000 distinct CDR3 sequences; roughly 9.8% occur a single time. Jointly, the top ten make up approximately 4.3% of the sample. Sequencing was done on a sample of PBMCs. The source of these receptors is a human donor in good health (CMV status not recorded). Some clones in this sample may be carry-over from other donors' samples.

This clonotype was seen a few times. The CDR3 region is CASSGVSWAVEEKLFF. The CDR3 DNA is TGTGCCAGCAGTGGGGTATCGTGGGCAGTGGAAGAAAAACTGTTTTTT. The chain employs TRBV28 and TRBJ1-4; D is unresolved. Between the trimmed V and J ends, which lost 5 bases and 8 bases, there was a span of 21 bases. The CDR3 sequence is 16 residues long. The germline CDR1 and CDR2 sequences are MDHEN and SYDVKM.

In its sample, this clonotype was seen many times. The rearrangement joins TRBV7-2 to TRBJ2-1, with 8 bases matching TRBD2. The CDR3 totals 15 residues. Germline CDR1 SGHTA, CDR2 FQGNSA. V lost 7 bases and J lost 0; bases outside the gene matches: 5. CDR3 nucleotide sequence: TGTGCCAGCACCGGGGGGGGGAGCTCCTACAATGAGCAGTTCTTC. This encodes CASTGGGSSYNEQFF.

On this clonotype: The junction differs from germline at one of its ends, possibly a read error. This chain connects TRBV29-1 to TRBJ1-2; a weak D match, TRBD1 (5 bases). The V gene's germline CDR1 is SQVTM and CDR2 ANQGSEA. The CDR3 loop spans 17 amino acids. In DNA form, the CDR3 reads TGCAGCGTTCAAGATAGGGGAGCGGAGGCGGAAAACTATGGCTACACCTTC. The encoded protein is CSVQDRGAEAENYGYTF.

The CDR3 nucleotides read TGTGCCAGCAGCTTAGGCCCTGGGACAGGGGTCAATGAGCAGTTCTTC. It codes for CASSLGPGTGVNEQFF. This chain joins TRBV7-9 and TRBJ2-1; 10 bases line up with TRBD1. The V and J ends lost 1 base and 6 bases, in that order; junction bases with no gene match: 6. CDR1 is SEHNR, CDR2 FQNEAQ, per germline (reference sequence). This CDR3 contains 16 residues.

This clonotype was found many times. V usage is TRBV18 and J usage is TRBJ1-1; D is unclear. Germline CDR1 is KGHSH and CDR2 is LQKENI. Trimming pared 8 bases from V and 1 base from J, leaving 11 bases between. The CDR3 has 13 residues. CDR3 sequence reads: CASSPGRNTEAFF. In DNA, the CDR3 is TGTGCCAGCAGCCCCGGTAGGAACACTGAAGCTTTCTTT.

This clonotype has more than one count but fewer than ten. V gene TRBV9 combines with J gene TRBJ2-1, with 13 nucleotides matching TRBD2. There are 17 residues in the CDR3. The trim removed 4 bases at V and 4 bases at J, leaving 8 bases unmatched. Germline loops: CDR1 SGDLS, CDR2 YYNGEE. The CDR3 sequence: CASSPRLAGGKYNEQFF. The CDR3 nucleotides are TGTGCCAGCAGCCCTCGACTAGCGGGAGGCAAGTACAATGAGCAGTTCTTC. Full variable domain (outside the CDR3, taken from reference TRBV9 and TRBJ2-1): DSGVTQTPKHLITATGQRVTLRCSPRSGDLSVYWYQQSLDQGLQFLIQYYNGEERAKGNILERFSAQQFPDLHSELNLSSLELGDSALYFCASSPRLAGGKYNEQFFGPGTRLTVL.

Many counts were recorded for this clonotype. The chain links TRBV7-3 to TRBJ1-1; D possibly corresponds to TRBD1 (6 bases). The CDR3 is 15 residues long. V was pared by 5 bases and J by 3 bases, with 16 bases between. CDR1 is SGHTA and CDR2 is FQGTGA in the germline V gene. The CDR3: CASSERGKGDTEAFF. The CDR3 nucleotides read TGTGCCAGCAGCGAACGAGGGAAGGGGGACACTGAAGCTTTCTTT.

This clonotype was seen at least ten times. The CDR3 loop is CASSSLTGRLGEQYF. The CDR3 region has the DNA TGTGCCAGCAGCTCTCTCACTGGCAGGCTTGGGGAGCAGTACTTC. V gene TRBV28 combines with J gene TRBJ2-7; no definite D call. This CDR3 region has 15 residues. V was cut by 6 bases and J by 7 bases, with 22 bases left in between. Germline V lookup: CDR1 MDHEN, CDR2 SYDVKM.

This clonotype appeared many times. This chain joins TRBV28 and TRBJ2-4, with D tentatively TRBD1 (6 bases). The V end was cut by 6 bases, the J end by 7 bases, with 16 bases between. The CDR3 spans 14 residues. Germline V lookup: CDR1 MDHEN, CDR2 SYDVKM. CDR3 nucleotide sequence: TGTGCCAGCAGATCAACAGGGAGTAGGAACATTCAGTACTTC. This sequence encodes CASRSTGSRNIQYF.

This clonotype was recorded many times. The chain is built from TRBV7-2 and TRBJ1-5; no firm D call. This CDR3 is built from 14 residues. Trimming stripped 1 base from V and 5 bases from J, with 9 bases between. Germline values: CDR1 SGHTA, CDR2 FQGNSA. The CDR3 DNA follows: TGTGCCAGCAGCTTAGTTGTGGGTTATCAGCCCCAGCATTTT. Encoded protein: CASSLVVGYQPQHF.

This clonotype was detected only a few times. This rearrangement joins TRBV6-1 to TRBJ2-2; TRBD1 agrees at 7 bases. The germline V gene encodes CDR1 MNHNS and CDR2 SASEGT. The CDR3 covers 14 residues. With 5 bases clipped from V and 3 bases from J, the junction kept 3 bases outside the gene matches. The DNA of the CDR3 is TGTGCCAGCAGTTACGGGACAGACACCGGGGAGCTGTTTTTT. This codes for CASSYGTDTGELFF.

In this sample, this clonotype turned up many times. The V call is TRBV6-2 or TRBV6-3, the J call TRBJ2-1; 9 nucleotides line up with TRBD2. Germline CDR1 reads MNHEY; CDR2 reads SVGEGT. This CDR3 comprises 16 residues. Germline trimming cut 7 bases from V and 2 bases from J; bases unmatched to any gene: 9. The CDR3 DNA follows: TGTGCCAGCAAACCTCCTAGCGGGATGACCTACAATGAGCAGTTCTTC. Its translation: CASKPPSGMTYNEQFF.

As concerns this clonotype: This may be a read error, as it is one base from a much larger clone. This chain joins TRBV6-2 or TRBV6-3 and TRBJ2-1; 8 positions agree with TRBD1. V shed 6 bases and J 4 bases; nucleotides not matched to a gene: 8. This CDR3 is built from 15 residues. Germline V gives CDR1 MNHEY, CDR2 SVGEGT. The CDR3 loop is CASRYQGALYNEQFF. DNA for the CDR3: TGTGCCAGCAGGTATCAGGGGGCCCTATACAATGAGCAGTTCTTC.

This clonotype was counted ten times or more. This chain links TRBV7-2 with TRBJ1-1; 8 bases map to TRBD1. CDR1 SGHTA and CDR2 FQGNSA come from the germline V gene. The CDR3 extends over 15 amino acids. V lost 5 bases to trimming and J lost 6 bases; unmatched junction nucleotides: 11. CDR3: CASSESIRGLAEAFF. CDR3 bases: TGTGCCAGCAGCGAATCGATCAGGGGGCTGGCTGAAGCTTTCTTT.

At least ten counts were recorded for this clonotype. This sequence joins TRBV7-2 and TRBJ2-7; 7 nucleotides match TRBD1. Trimming cost V 1 base and J 6 bases; bases outside gene matches: 27. Germline CDR1 is SGHTA and CDR2 is FQGNSA. The CDR3 is 21 residues long. The CDR3 DNA reads as TGTGCCAGCAGCTTAGGAGCCCCCGGACAGGCCAGAAACGAAAAACTTCGCGAGCAGTACTTC. It specifies CASSLGAPGQARNEKLREQYF.

As for this clonotype: Germline and junction disagree at one end, which may indicate a read error. This sequence joins TRBV30 and TRBJ2-1; maybe TRBD2 (6 bases). CDR1 is GTSNPN and CDR2 is SVGIG in the germline V gene (reference sequence). There are 11 residues in the CDR3. CDR3 loop: CAWSQPGLPLF. CDR3 DNA: TGTGCCTGGAGTCAGCCGGGACTTCCTCTCTTC.